This entry is about one T cell receptor beta chain. V was cut by 5 bases and J by 9 bases, with 11 bases left in between. CDR1 and CDR2 from the germline V gene are SEHNR and FQNEAQ (reference sequence). There are 12 residues in the CDR3. This entry is derived from a study of blood T cell repertoires in COVID-19. Study as a whole: Spain, Italy and the United States supplied samples that represented acute and convalescent COVID-19. T cells, B-cell-depleted T cells, or PBMCs provided the cDNA or gDNA that served as material.

Seattle participants joined during active infection and were tracked over time. In the source study's methods: Amplification from reference gene primers served as the basis for estimated nucleated cell counts. Profiled with immunoSEQ multiplex PCR; TCRdb holds only in-frame clones, not every one. The DNA was the basis for D and trimming; V, J and clone size are from that table. The sample holds roughly 120,000 clones; under 95% are singletons and the top ten take around 4.6%. The TCR originated in a man aged 60 to 69 with COVID-19, enrolled during active disease. The chain combines TRBV7-9 with TRBJ2-1; possibly TRBD2 for D (5 bases). The sequencing input was peripheral blood. The CDR3: CASSPAGSEQFF. CDR3 coding DNA: TGTGCCAGCAGCCCCGCTGGGAGTGAGCAGTTCTTC.